The 21 T cell receptor beta chains below were found in one sample sequenced in a study of T cell responses to AZD1222 COVID-19 vaccine. Some clones are missing from TCRdb's copy, which holds only in-frame ones; the method was immunoSEQ multiplex PCR. This sample has 95,000 to 110,000 clones, with 89% found just once. Specimen: peripheral blood, collected on day 0 of AZD1222 vaccination. The receptors were gathered from an adult in good health.

This rearrangement joins TRBV5-1 to TRBJ2-1, with 12 bases aligning to TRBD2. Germline CDR1 reads SGHRS; CDR2 reads YFSETQ. This CDR3 spans 15 amino acids. J was trimmed by 9 bases and V by 0 bases; bases with no gene match: 4. The CDR3 reads CASSLATSGSSEQFF. The CDR3 DNA follows: TGCGCCAGCAGCTTGGCGACTAGCGGGAGCTCTGAGCAGTTCTTC. The full variable domain, rest sourced from reference TRBV5-1 and TRBJ2-1, is KAGVTQTPRYLIKTRGQQVTLSCSPISGHRSVSWYQQTPGQGLQFLFEYFSETQRNKGNFPGRFSGRQFSNSRSEMNVSTLELGDSALYLCASSLATSGSSEQFFGPGTRLTVL.

The V gene is TRBV7-9, the J gene TRBJ1-2, with D perhaps TRBD1 (6 bases). The CDR3 loop spans 14 amino acids. V was shortened by 2 bases and J by 4 bases, with 11 bases between the two germline ends. Germline CDR1 is SEHNR and CDR2 is FQNEAQ (reference sequence). CDR3 in DNA: TGTGCCAGCAGCTTACCAGGGGTCGGCTATGGCTACACCTTC. Translating it yields CASSLPGVGYGYTF.

This sequence joins TRBV11-3 and TRBJ2-3; no clear D. Germline V gene data show CDR1 as SGHNT and CDR2 as YENEEA. The germline V and J ends were trimmed by 5 bases and 8 bases, with 14 bases remaining between them. CDR3 length equals 13 residues. CDR3 nucleotides: TGTGCCAGCAGCGCGGACCAACTCCGTACGCAGTATTTT. It encodes CASSADQLRTQYF. Drawing the rest from reference TRBV11-3 and TRBJ2-3, the complete variable domain is EAGVVQSPRYKIIEKKQPVAFWCNPISGHNTLYWYLQNLGQGPELLIRYENEEAVDDSQLPKDRFSAERLKGVDSTLKIQPAELGDSAVYLCASSADQLRTQYFGPGTRLTVL.

The chain uses TRBV11-3 and TRBJ1-5; a possible D gene is TRBD1 (6 bases). V lost 5 bases, J lost 3 bases, and 8 bases lay in between. The CDR3 sequence is 13 residues long. Germline V gene lookup returns CDR1 SGHNT and CDR2 YENEEA. In DNA, the CDR3 is TGTGCCAGCAGCCCAGGGGACAATCAGCCCCAGCATTTT. This gives the protein CASSPGDNQPQHF.

This clone was counted a single time. This chain links TRBV28 with TRBJ2-7; possible D gene TRBD2, 6 bases. V lost 6 bases and J 6 bases, leaving 21 bases between the germline ends. The CDR3 loop spans 15 amino acids. Germline values: CDR1 MDHEN, CDR2 SYDVKM. In nucleotides, the CDR3 is TGTGCCAGCAGGGGAGGCATTCGGTCCTCGGGCGAGCAGTACTTC. The encoded protein is CASRGGIRSSGEQYF.

This chain links TRBV7-2 with TRBJ2-1, with D perhaps matching TRBD2 (6 bases). V lost 2 bases and J 7 bases, leaving 12 bases between the germline ends. The CDR3 is made up of 14 amino acids. The germline V gene encodes CDR1 SGHTA and CDR2 FQGNSA. The CDR3 region is CASSLRREGNEQFF. The CDR3 coding sequence is TGTGCCAGCAGCTTAAGGCGGGAAGGTAATGAGCAGTTCTTC.

V and J are TRBV18 and TRBJ2-7; D is unclear. Germline loops: CDR1 KGHSH, CDR2 LQKENI. The CDR3 is 17 residues long. V was cut by 3 bases and J by 1 base, with 19 bases left in between. CDR3 DNA: TGTGCCAGCTCACCCGAAGGCGTCGAAAAAGGGTCCTACGAGCAGTACTTC. Translated, it gives CASSPEGVEKGSYEQYF.

The genes are TRBV3-1 (or the pseudogene TRBV3-2) and TRBJ1-1; D is unresolved. This CDR3 has 12 amino acids. V gave up 4 bases and J gave up 10 bases, with 13 bases separating them. CDR1 LGHDT and CDR2 YNNKEL come from the germline V gene (reference sequence). CDR3 DNA sequence: TGTGCCAGCAGCCCCACCACCGGGCGAGCTTTCTTT. It specifies CASSPTTGRAFF.

The chain carries TRBV5-5 and TRBJ2-1; 9 bases are a match to TRBD1. V was pared by 5 bases and J by 4 bases, with 7 bases of the junction left unmatched. The CDR3 runs to 15 residues. CDR1 and CDR2 from the germline V gene are SGHKS and YYEKEE (reference sequence). Written as DNA, the CDR3 is TGTGCCAGCAGGGCCGGGACAGGGCCTTACAATGAGCAGTTCTTC. It codes for CASRAGTGPYNEQFF.

This chain connects TRBV27 to TRBJ2-1; unclear D gene. Germline V gene sequence: CDR1 MNHEY, CDR2 SMNVEV (reference sequence). The CDR3 extends over 11 amino acids. V lost 5 bases and J 7 bases, leaving 6 bases between the germline ends. The CDR3 sequence: CASSLGNEQFF. The CDR3 bases are TGTGCCAGCAGTCTAGGGAATGAGCAGTTCTTC.

V and J are TRBV4-2 and TRBJ1-2, with D hard to call. V was clipped by 0 bases and J by 3 bases, with 8 bases between them. The germline V gene encodes CDR1 LGHNA and CDR2 YNFKEQ. CDR3 length: 14 residues. In DNA form, the CDR3 reads TGTGCCAGCAGCCAAGATGGCAGTTACTATGGCTACACCTTC. Protein sequence: CASSQDGSYYGYTF.

This rearrangement joins TRBV29-1 to TRBJ2-2; D possibly corresponds to TRBD2 (6 bases). V was cut by 5 bases and J by 3 bases, with 13 bases left in between. This CDR3 contains 14 residues. Per the germline V gene, CDR1 is SQVTM and CDR2 is ANQGSEA. The CDR3 DNA reads TGCAGCGTTACCTCGGGGACTTACACCGGGGAGCTGTTTTTT. It encodes CSVTSGTYTGELFF.

The V call is TRBV11-3, the J call TRBJ2-1; D is unclear. V was trimmed by 0 bases and J by 2 bases, leaving 8 bases between them. The CDR3 has 15 amino acids. CDR1 and CDR2 (germline): SGHNT, YENEEA. The chain's CDR3 is CASSLDGPPYNEQFF. The CDR3 DNA sequence: TGTGCCAGCAGCTTAGATGGCCCCCCCTACAATGAGCAGTTCTTC.

This CDR3 is CASSVYRVAYGYTF. CDR3 coding DNA: TGTGCCAGCAGCGTCTACAGGGTAGCCTATGGCTACACCTTC. The V call is TRBV9, the J call TRBJ1-2; weak D call: TRBD1 (6 bases). CDR1 is SGDLS and CDR2 is YYNGEE in the germline V gene. This CDR3 is 14 amino acids long. The V gene lost 2 bases and the J gene lost 4 bases, with 12 bases spanning the gap.

On this clone: The junction does not match germline at one end; this may be a read error. Different DNA sequences within this sample yield the same CDR3. The V call is TRBV28, the J call TRBJ2-7; the D gene is possibly TRBD2 (6 bases). Per the germline V gene, CDR1 is MDHEN and CDR2 is SYDVKM. CDR3 length: 14 residues. DNA for the CDR3: TGCGCCAGCAGTACCAGGAGGGAGGCCTTCGAGCAGTACTTC. It specifies CASSTRREAFEQYF.

The rearrangement links TRBV19 to TRBJ1-2; D is unclear. This CDR3 has 16 amino acids. The germline V gene has CDR1 LNHDA and CDR2 SQIVND (reference sequence). Trimming removed 4 bases at V and 0 bases at J, with 15 bases between. CDR3 coding DNA: TGTGCCAGTAGTACCCACGACGCCGGGGCTAACTATGGCTACACCTTC. This sequence encodes CASSTHDAGANYGYTF.

This clone has more than one count but fewer than ten. V usage is TRBV5-4 and J usage is TRBJ1-3; D unresolved. CDR3 length: 14 residues. V lost 0 bases and J lost 8, with 12 bases in between. Per the germline V gene, CDR1 is SGHNT and CDR2 is YYREEE (reference sequence). CDR3 nucleotides: TGTGCCAGCAGCTTGGATACATTGGAGGACACCATATATTTT. Its translation: CASSLDTLEDTIYF.

The chain has TRBV13 and TRBJ2-7; 7 nucleotides line up with TRBD1. The trim removed 7 bases at V and 3 bases at J, leaving 6 bases unmatched. Germline V gene sequence: CDR1 PRHDT, CDR2 FYEKMQ (reference sequence). The CDR3 length is 13 residues. CDR3 protein: CASKQGPHYEQYF. The CDR3 bases are TGTGCCAGCAAACAGGGGCCGCACTACGAGCAGTACTTC.

The chain recombines TRBV5-1 with TRBJ1-2, with 10 bases identical to TRBD1. Germline CDR1 is SGHRS and CDR2 is YFSETQ. The CDR3 loop spans 15 amino acids. V gave up 5 bases and J gave up 4 bases; unmatched junction bases: 8. DNA for the CDR3: TGCGCCAGCAGTGGCGGGGGACAGGGGACCTATGGCTACACCTTC. Protein product: CASSGGGQGTYGYTF. Drawing the rest from reference TRBV5-1 and TRBJ1-2, the complete variable domain is KAGVTQTPRYLIKTRGQQVTLSCSPISGHRSVSWYQQTPGQGLQFLFEYFSETQRNKGNFPGRFSGRQFSNSRSEMNVSTLELGDSALYLCASSGGGQGTYGYTFGSGTRLTVV.

This clone was observed once. An end of the junction does not agree with germline; a read error may underlie this. The chain carries TRBV7-7 and TRBJ2-1, with 7 nucleotides matching TRBD1. The CDR3 extends over 16 amino acids. CDR1 and CDR2 (germline): SSHAT, FNYEAQ (reference sequence). CDR3 sequence reads: CASSLGAGGSYNEQFF. Here the CDR3 DNA reads TGTGCTAGCAGCTTAGGGGCAGGGGGCTCCTACAATGAGCAGTTCTTC.

The chain employs TRBV27 and TRBJ2-1; 11 bases are a match to TRBD2. The CDR3 consists of 16 residues. The V segment lost 4 bases and the J segment 8 bases; nucleotides outside the gene matches: 10. Per the germline V gene, CDR1 is MNHEY and CDR2 is SMNVEV (reference sequence). CDR3 in amino acids: CASSSSGTSGWDEQFF. CDR3 DNA sequence: TGTGCCAGCAGTTCGTCCGGGACTAGCGGTTGGGATGAGCAGTTCTTC.